This TCR beta chain was sequenced during a study of CD4 T cells in relation to SARS-CoV-2 and coronaviruses. Study-wide background: Crossreactive spike epitopes shared across donors were mapped to their HLA restriction. Regarding the study as a whole: Roughly 65% of donors had memory CD4+ clonotypes crossrecognizing SARS-CoV-2 and common cold coronavirus spike. This crossreactivity analysis covered spike protein alone, no other viral proteins.

In regard to this clone: Its antigen remains unidentified.

Unexposed donor CD4+ T cells date from 2011-2018, before the COVID-19 pandemic. Naive and memory CD4+ T cells came from enriched cryopreserved PBMCs. The protocol was immunoSEQ multiplex PCR, while the TCRdb copy is restricted to in-frame clones and leaves out a portion. This table has some 68,000 clones, over 90% appearing once. The sample was naive CD4+ T cells from PBMCs. Subset noted: naive CD4+ T cells isolated by negative enrichment. This TCR was sampled from a human donor in good health.

CDR3 sequence reads: CASSLTGQRDTEAFF. For the CDR3, the DNA is TGTGCCAGCAGCTTAACGGGACAGAGGGACACTGAAGCTTTCTTT. The J gene is TRBJ1-1, the V gene TRBV9, with 7 bases matching TRBD1. J was trimmed by 3 bases and V by 4 bases; bases with no gene match: 9. CDR1 is SGDLS, CDR2 YYNGEE, per germline. This CDR3 is built from 15 residues.